This TCR beta chain comes out of a study of T cell responses to AZD1222 COVID-19 vaccine. In germline, CDR1 is MGHRA, CDR2 YSYEKL. CDR3 length: 14 residues. Trimming took 4 bases from V and 7 from J, leaving 16 bases between them. TCRdb keeps only in-frame clones here, not all; method: immunoSEQ multiplex PCR. The data show about 120,000 clones, roughly 93% seen once. The V and J genes are TRBV4-1 and TRBJ1-1; D is undetermined. This TCR derives from an adult in good health. The sample consisted of peripheral blood, taken on day 0 of AZD1222 vaccination. The CDR3 is CASSPDGRYVEAFF. CDR3 in DNA: TGCGCCAGCAGCCCGGATGGGCGTTACGTTGAAGCTTTCTTT.